The rows below give T cell receptor beta chains drawn from one sample of a study of blood T cell repertoires in COVID-19. Method: immunoSEQ multiplex PCR; TCRdb's copy keeps in-frame clones and lacks some. The table includes over 400,000 clones, over 75% detected once. Material for sequencing was peripheral blood. These receptors all come from a human donor in a cohort sampled during active COVID-19. The CDR3 runs from the conserved cysteine through the conserved F or W. A D gene is named only where the DNA matches it firmly. Some rows have no size entry. The others give once, few or many, or a class for an expanded clone.

d_call: TRBD1
j_call: TRBJ2-5
v_call: TRBV28
clone_size: -
cdr3_nt: TGTGCCAGCAGTTTCCCTCCCGGGACAGGGGCGACCCAGTACTTC
cdr3_aa: CASSFPPGTGATQYF

d_call: TRBD2
j_call: TRBJ2-3
v_call: TRBV7-3
clone_size: -
cdr3_nt: TGTGCCAGCAGCTCCATCCGGGCGGGAGTTAAAGGCACAGATACGCAGTATTTT
cdr3_aa: CASSSIRAGVKGTDTQYF

d_call: TRBD2
j_call: TRBJ2-1
v_call: TRBV10-2
clone_size: -
cdr3_nt: TGCGCCAGCATCTCTCCCCTTAGCGGGATGTATGAGCAGTTCTTC
cdr3_aa: CASISPLSGMYEQFF

d_call: TRBD1
j_call: TRBJ1-1
v_call: TRBV10-3
clone_size: -
cdr3_nt: TGTGCCATCAGGGGACAGGGGGATCAAAACACTGAAGCTTTCTTT
cdr3_aa: CAIRGQGDQNTEAFF

d_call: TRBD1
j_call: TRBJ2-7
v_call: TRBV28
clone_size: -
cdr3_nt: TGTGCCAGCAGTTACAGGGGTTTAAGGTACGAGCAGTACTTC
cdr3_aa: CASSYRGLRYEQYF

d_call: TRBD1
j_call: TRBJ2-7
v_call: TRBV7-2
clone_size: -
cdr3_nt: TGTGCCAGCAGCTTAGCAGGGGACAGCTCCTACGAGCAGTACTTC
cdr3_aa: CASSLAGDSSYEQYF

d_call: -
j_call: TRBJ1-2
v_call: TRBV23-1
clone_size: -
cdr3_nt: TGCGCCAGCAGTCAACCCAGTCTTAACTATGGCTACACCTTC
cdr3_aa: CASSQPSLNYGYTF

d_call: TRBD2
j_call: TRBJ2-2
v_call: TRBV12-5
clone_size: -
cdr3_nt: TGTGCTAGTGGTGGAGGGACTAGCGGAACGAACACCGGGGAGCTGTTTTTT
cdr3_aa: CASGGGTSGTNTGELFF

d_call: -
j_call: TRBJ2-3
v_call: TRBV7-6
clone_size: -
cdr3_nt: TGTGCCAGCAGCTTGTACTCCCCCCGCACAGATACGCAGTATTTT
cdr3_aa: CASSLYSPRTDTQYF

d_call: -
j_call: TRBJ2-7
v_call: TRBV11-2
clone_size: few
cdr3_nt: TGTGCCAGCAGCTTAGATCGGAGTGGGGGAGGTTTCTACGAGCAGTACTTC
cdr3_aa: CASSLDRSGGGFYEQYF

d_call: TRBD1
j_call: TRBJ2-7
v_call: TRBV6-1
clone_size: -
cdr3_nt: TGTGCCAGCAGTGATTCGGGACAGCCATCAAGCTCCTACGAGCAGTACTTC
cdr3_aa: CASSDSGQPSSSYEQYF

d_call: -
j_call: TRBJ1-2
v_call: TRBV2
clone_size: -
cdr3_nt: TGTGCCAGCAGTACGGCGCCGGGTAACTATGGCTACACCTTC
cdr3_aa: CASSTAPGNYGYTF

d_call: -
j_call: TRBJ2-7
v_call: TRBV7-8
clone_size: few
cdr3_nt: TGTGCCAGCAGCCCCCGAGGACTCGAGCAGTACTTC
cdr3_aa: CASSPRGLEQYF

d_call: -
j_call: TRBJ2-1
v_call: TRBV19
clone_size: -
cdr3_nt: TGTGCCAGTAGCGTTAGTAATGAGCAGTTCTTC
cdr3_aa: CASSVSNEQFF

d_call: -
j_call: TRBJ2-6
v_call: TRBV30
clone_size: -
cdr3_nt: TGTGCCTGGGCTAGTTGGTCCAGCTCTGGGGCCAACGTCCTGACTTTC
cdr3_aa: CAWASWSSSGANVLTF